These T cell receptor beta chains were read from a single sample in a study of blood T cells in healthy people across ages. MiXCR, applied by TCRdb to the 5' RACE reads, yields one record per CDR3 protein. The profile covers 800,000 to 950,000 distinct CDR3 sequences, with around 48% appearing a single time and 13% taken by the ten largest. The sequenced sample consisted of blood. These receptors all stem from a man under 40 in good health. Each CDR3 is given with its conserved first and last residue. D genes are given only for firm matches. Clone size is given for some rows only: seen once, a few or many times, or a class if the clone is expanded.

d_call	v_call	j_call	clone_size	cdr3_nt	cdr3_aa
-	TRBV5-1	TRBJ2-1	-	TGCGCCAGCAGCTTGGCTGACAGGCCTACCTACAATGAGCAGTTCTTC	CASSLADRPTYNEQFF
TRBD1	TRBV6-1	TRBJ2-4	-	TGTGCCAGCCGGGACAGGGGAACGAATGAGCAGTACTTC	CASRDRGTNEQYF
-	TRBV12-3/TRBV12-4	TRBJ2-3	few	TGTGCCAGCCGGCTGGGTGGCGATACGCAGTATTTT	CASRLGGDTQYF
-	TRBV28	TRBJ1-6	-	TGTGCCAGCAGTACACCGGAGGGGTTTGGCTCCTATAATTCACCCCTCCACTTT	CASSTPEGFGSYNSPLHF
-	TRBV7-2	TRBJ2-7	few	TGTGCCAGCAGCTTAGAACCACGAAGCTCCTACGAGCAGTACTTC	CASSLEPRSSYEQYF
-	TRBV3-1	TRBJ2-5	few	TGTGCCAGCAGCCAAAATATGATTGCGGGTGGAGAGACCCAGTACTTC	CASSQNMIAGGETQYF
-	TRBV18	TRBJ2-1	-	TGTGCCAGCTCACCCCCACGTGCAGGTGAGCAGTTCTTC	CASSPPRAGEQFF
-	TRBV7-2	TRBJ2-5	once	TGTGCCAGCAGCTTAACCGGGACACTAACAGGCCAAGAGACCCAGTACTTC	CASSLTGTLTGQETQYF
-	TRBV4-2	TRBJ2-7	many	TGTGCCAGCAGCCTTCAGGAGGGCGAGCAGTACTTC	CASSLQEGEQYF
-	TRBV6-1	TRBJ2-1	once	TGTGCCAGCATTATCAGGGAGAGCTCCTACAATGAGCAGTATTTC	CASIIRESSYNEQYF
-	TRBV21-1	TRBJ2-7	few	TGTGCCAGCAGCAAGGACAGGGGATGCGACGGCTACGAGCAGTACTTC	CASSKDRGCDGYEQYF
TRBD1	TRBV6-4	TRBJ1-5	-	TGTGCCAGCAGTGACAGAACAGGGGGTCAGCCCCAGCATTTT	CASSDRTGGQPQHF
-	TRBV12-3/TRBV12-4	TRBJ1-2	few	TGTGCCAGCAGCCGTGAGGGGGGCTACACCTTC	CASSREGGYTF
-	TRBV7-9	TRBJ2-1	-	TGTGCCAGCAGCTCTTTGAGGTCAGGGCAAGAAAATGAGCAGTTCTTC	CASSSLRSGQENEQFF